This note documents a single TCR beta chain sequence. This clone showed up just once. Its antigen has not been determined. Base-call qualities are not available, and no considerably larger clone is one nucleotide away. The CDR3 regions of human TCRbeta chains were analyzed by immunosequencing. As for the original processing: TCRs in the repertoires were matched against a reference library of SARS-CoV-2-specific TCRs that had been generated with the MIRA antigen-specificity platform. Breadth meant the fraction of unique TCRs that were SARS-CoV-2-associated, whereas depth meant the fraction of total T cells that were SARS-CoV-2-associated. Using the MIRA data, every spike-specific TCR was mapped to the spike region that the TCR reacted to and assigned to either a CD4 or a CD8 class. Log10-transformed breadth and depth values were compared by one-way ANOVA with Sidak's multiple comparisons tests. Sourced from immuneACCESS, this table was stored by TCRdb with only in-frame sequences that have V and J called. A share of the clones is absent; for the studies checked, an unresolved V gene accounts for under half, and the remainder has no known explanation. That table furnishes V, J and clone size, whereas the DNA furnished D and trimming. Across this sample there are 130,000 or so clones, with 93% seen only once. The ten largest clones capture 4.5% to 6% of the sample.

The source of the sample is a study of T cell responses to AZD1222 COVID-19 vaccine (dated by TCRdb to the early 2020s). About the investigation overall: Because spike-specific TCR depth and breadth did not differ between the two schedules, AZD1222 recipients who got a second dose at roughly 4 weeks were pooled with those who got a second dose at roughly 12 weeks. A total of 230 to 250 trial participants underwent TCR sequencing, of whom roughly 210 had received two doses of AZD1222 and some 25 had received two doses of the MenACWY control vaccine. Enrollment into the trials was organized by age into subgroups of 18-55, 56-69 and 70-plus years, and those subgroups contained approximately 150, 30 and 60 TCR-sequenced participants, respectively.

The time point tag for this specimen amounts to: baseline before first vaccination. The vaccinee samples were drawn from two UK trials, COV001 and COV002, one of which was a single-blind randomized controlled phase 2/3 trial testing AZD1222 (ChAdOx1 nCoV-19) in healthy adults. For TCRbeta chain sequencing, PBMC samples were collected from trial participants at day 0 and at day 28 after the second dose. The CDR3 runs 14 amino acids, cysteine and phenylalanine included. Of the read, only the CDR3 DNA is kept; its 42 bases are in frame from base 1. CDR1 is given as SGHNT and CDR2 as YENEEA, both from the germline V gene. V is cut back by 5 bases and J by 7 bases, with 9 bases in the junction unmatched. General findings and caveats noted by the study authors: Epitopes outside the regions mutated in the B.1.351 and B.1.1.7 variants were reportedly recognized by nearly half of the unique spike-specific TCRs. Because no day 14 peak-response samples were available, the repertoires could be characterized only after the peak T cell response. CD4 TCRs associated with the vaccine covered the entire spike protein, and the dominant responses were in regions 160-218 and 743-854. Spike-specific TCR breadth and depth rose significantly after two AZD1222 doses compared with day 0 and with MenACWY recipients. Conclusions about previously exposed vaccinees are limited, since just 5 to 7 AZD1222 recipients were seropositive for SARS-CoV-2 at baseline. Most participants were white British and females outnumbered males, and the authors suggested that clonal diversity may have been underestimated. The 56-69-year group was small, and its depth increase did not reach significance, likely because of low power.

This specimen was peripheral blood, taken on day 0 of AZD1222 vaccination. Rearrangement joined TRBV11-3 to TRBJ2-7; a stretch of 9 junction bases matches TRBD1. The TCR comes from an adult in good health. The sequenced DNA: TGTGCCAGCAGCCGGGGACAGGGAGTATGGGAGCAGTACTTC. This sequence encodes CASSRGQGVWEQYF.